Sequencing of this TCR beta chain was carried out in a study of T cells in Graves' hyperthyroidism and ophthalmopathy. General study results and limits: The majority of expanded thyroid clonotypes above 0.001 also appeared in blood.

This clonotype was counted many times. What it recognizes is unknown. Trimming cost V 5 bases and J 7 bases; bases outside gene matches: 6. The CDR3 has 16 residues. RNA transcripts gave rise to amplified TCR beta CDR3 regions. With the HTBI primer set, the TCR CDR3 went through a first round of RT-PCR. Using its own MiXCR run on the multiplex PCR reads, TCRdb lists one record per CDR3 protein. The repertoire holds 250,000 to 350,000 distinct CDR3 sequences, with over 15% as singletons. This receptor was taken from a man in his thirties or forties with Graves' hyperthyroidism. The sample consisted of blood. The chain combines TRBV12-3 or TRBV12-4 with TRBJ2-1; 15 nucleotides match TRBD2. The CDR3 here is CASSGTSGRRENEQFF. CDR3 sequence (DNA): TGTGCCAGCAGTGGGACTAGCGGGAGGAGGGAAAATGAGCAGTTCTTC.